This T cell receptor beta chain was recorded in a study of T cells in Graves' hyperthyroidism and ophthalmopathy. Template material for amplifying TCR beta CDR3 regions consisted of RNA transcripts. HTBI primers were the set used in a first-round RT-PCR of the TCR CDR3. TCRdb re-called the multiplex PCR reads through MiXCR, storing one row per CDR3 protein. Of approximately 400,000 distinct CDR3 sequences in the sample, 15% to 18% were seen once. Study conclusions and caveats: Blood samples included most of the expanded thyroid clonotypes exceeding 0.001.

Graves' hyperthyroidism qualified as stable when ophthalmopathy did not progress within 18 months. PBMCs were collected from a roughly 10 ml volume of fresh peripheral blood. This clonotype was counted at least ten times. The antigen is unknown. Germline loops: CDR1 SNHLY, CDR2 FYNNEI. Trimming cost V 1 base and J 3 bases, with 10 bases left between them. This CDR3 spans 15 amino acids. The clonotype originates from a woman between 18 and 29 years old with Graves' hyperthyroidism. This chain uses TRBV2 with TRBJ1-5, with TRBD1 as a possible D gene (6 bases). The source material was blood. The CDR3: CASSEGGQYNQPQHF. CDR3 nucleotide sequence: TGTGCCAGCAGTGAAGGTGGACAGTACAATCAGCCCCAGCATTTT.